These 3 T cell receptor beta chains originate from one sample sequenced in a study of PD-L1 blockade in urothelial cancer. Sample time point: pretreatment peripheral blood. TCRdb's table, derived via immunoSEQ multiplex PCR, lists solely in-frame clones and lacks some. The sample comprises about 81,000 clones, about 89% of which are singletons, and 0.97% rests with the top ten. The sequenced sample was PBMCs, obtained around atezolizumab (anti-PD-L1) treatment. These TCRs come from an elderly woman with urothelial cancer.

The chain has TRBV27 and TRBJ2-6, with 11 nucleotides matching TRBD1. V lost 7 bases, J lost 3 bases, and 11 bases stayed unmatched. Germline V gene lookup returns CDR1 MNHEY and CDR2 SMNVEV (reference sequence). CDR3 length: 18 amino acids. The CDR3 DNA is TGTGCCAGCACCTCGTTCGGACAGGGGGCGGTTGGGGCCAACGTCCTGACTTTC. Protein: CASTSFGQGAVGANVLTF.

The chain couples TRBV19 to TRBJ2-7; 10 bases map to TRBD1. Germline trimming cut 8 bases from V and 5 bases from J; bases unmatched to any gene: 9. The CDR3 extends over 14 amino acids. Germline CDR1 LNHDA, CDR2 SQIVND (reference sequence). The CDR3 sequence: CASRRDRGSDEQYF. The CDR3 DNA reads TGTGCCAGTCGAAGGGACAGGGGATCCGACGAGCAGTACTTC.

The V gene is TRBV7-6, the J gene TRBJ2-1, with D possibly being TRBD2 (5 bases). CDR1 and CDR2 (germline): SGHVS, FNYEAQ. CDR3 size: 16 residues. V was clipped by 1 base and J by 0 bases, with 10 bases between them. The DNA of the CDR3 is TGTGCCAGCAGCTTAGGTGCGGGTAACTCCTACAATGAGCAGTTCTTC. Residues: CASSLGAGNSYNEQFF. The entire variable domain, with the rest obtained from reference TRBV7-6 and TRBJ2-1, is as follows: GAGVSQSPRYKVTKRGQDVALRCDPISGHVSLYWYRQALGQGPEFLTYFNYEAQQDKSGLPNDRFSAERPEGSISTLTIQRTEQRDSAMYRCASSLGAGNSYNEQFFGPGTRLTVL.